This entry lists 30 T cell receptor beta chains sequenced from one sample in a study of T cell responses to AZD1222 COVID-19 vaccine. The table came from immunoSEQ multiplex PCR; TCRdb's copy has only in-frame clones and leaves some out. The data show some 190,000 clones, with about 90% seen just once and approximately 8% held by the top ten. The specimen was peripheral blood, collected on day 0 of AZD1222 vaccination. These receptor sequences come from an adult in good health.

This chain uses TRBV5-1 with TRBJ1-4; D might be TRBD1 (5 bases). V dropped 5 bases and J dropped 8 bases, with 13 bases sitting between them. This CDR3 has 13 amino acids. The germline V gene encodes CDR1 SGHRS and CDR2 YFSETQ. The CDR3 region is CASSGGRDEKLFF. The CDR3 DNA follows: TGCGCCAGCAGTGGGGGACGGGACGAAAAACTGTTTTTT.

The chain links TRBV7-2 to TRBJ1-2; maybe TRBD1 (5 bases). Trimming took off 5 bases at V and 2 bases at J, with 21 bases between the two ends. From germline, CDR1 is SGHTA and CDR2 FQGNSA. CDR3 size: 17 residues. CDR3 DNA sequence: TGTGCCAGCAGCCTAGGGGTCGGAGTCGGGCCCAACTATGGCTACACCTTC. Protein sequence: CASSLGVGVGPNYGYTF.

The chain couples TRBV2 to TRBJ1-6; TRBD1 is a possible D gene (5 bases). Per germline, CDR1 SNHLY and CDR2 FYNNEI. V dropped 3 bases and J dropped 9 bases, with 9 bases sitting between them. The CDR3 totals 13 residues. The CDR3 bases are TGTGCCAGCAGTGACAGGGTTATTTCACCCCTCCACTTT. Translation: CASSDRVISPLHF.

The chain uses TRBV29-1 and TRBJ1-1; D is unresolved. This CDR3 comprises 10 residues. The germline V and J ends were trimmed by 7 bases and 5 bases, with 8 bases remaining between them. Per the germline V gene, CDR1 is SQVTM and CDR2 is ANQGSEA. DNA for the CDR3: TGCAGCGCCCAGCGGACTGAAGCTTTCTTT. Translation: CSAQRTEAFF.

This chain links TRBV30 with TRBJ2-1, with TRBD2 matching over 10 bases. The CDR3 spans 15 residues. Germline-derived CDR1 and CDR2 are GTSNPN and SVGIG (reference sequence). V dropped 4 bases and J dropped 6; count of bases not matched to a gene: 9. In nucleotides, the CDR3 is TGTGCCTGGAAGGGGAACGGACTAGCGGCCAATGAGCAGTTCTTC. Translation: CAWKGNGLAANEQFF.

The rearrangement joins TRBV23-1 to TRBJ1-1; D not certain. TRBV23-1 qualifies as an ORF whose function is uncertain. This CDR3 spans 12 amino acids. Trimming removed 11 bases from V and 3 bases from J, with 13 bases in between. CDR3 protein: CAPKAEDTEAFF. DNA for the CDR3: TGCGCCCCCAAGGCCGAAGACACTGAAGCTTTCTTT.

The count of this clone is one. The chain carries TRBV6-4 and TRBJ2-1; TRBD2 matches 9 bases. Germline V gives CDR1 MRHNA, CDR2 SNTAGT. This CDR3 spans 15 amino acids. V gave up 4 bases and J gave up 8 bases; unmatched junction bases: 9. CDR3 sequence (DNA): TGTGCCAGCAGTGTAGGAGCGGGGGGCAGCGATGAGCAGTTCTTC. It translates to CASSVGAGGSDEQFF.

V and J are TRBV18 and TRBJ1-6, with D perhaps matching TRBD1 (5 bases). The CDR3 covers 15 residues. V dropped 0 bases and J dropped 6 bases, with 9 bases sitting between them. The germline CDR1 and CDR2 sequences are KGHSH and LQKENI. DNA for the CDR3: TGTGCCAGCTCACCACCGTCAGGGTCTAATTCACCCCTCCACTTT. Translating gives CASSPPSGSNSPLHF. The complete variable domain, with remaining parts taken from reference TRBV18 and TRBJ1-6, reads NAGVMQNPRHLVRRRGQEARLRCSPMKGHSHVYWYRQLPEEGLKFMVYLQKENIIDESGMPKERFSAEFPKEGPSILRIQQVVRGDSAAYFCASSPPSGSNSPLHFGNGTRLTVT.

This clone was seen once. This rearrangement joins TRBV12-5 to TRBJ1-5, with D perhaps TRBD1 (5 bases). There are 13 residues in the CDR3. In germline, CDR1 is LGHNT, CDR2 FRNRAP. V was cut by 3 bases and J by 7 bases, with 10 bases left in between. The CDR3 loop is CASGFGGGQPQHF. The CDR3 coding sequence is TGTGCTAGTGGTTTCGGGGGTGGGCAGCCCCAGCATTTT.

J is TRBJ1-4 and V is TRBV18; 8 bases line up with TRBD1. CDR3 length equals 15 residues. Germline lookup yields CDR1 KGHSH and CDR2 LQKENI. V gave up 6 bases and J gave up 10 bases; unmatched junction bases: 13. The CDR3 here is CASSLETGAQGKLFF. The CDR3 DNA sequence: TGTGCCAGCTCCCTCGAGACAGGGGCGCAAGGAAAACTGTTTTTT.

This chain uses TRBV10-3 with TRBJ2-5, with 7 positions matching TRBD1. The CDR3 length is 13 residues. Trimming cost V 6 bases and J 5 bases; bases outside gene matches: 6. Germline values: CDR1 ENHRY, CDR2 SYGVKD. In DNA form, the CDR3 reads TGTGCCATCAGGTCAGGGACAGACGAGACCCAGTACTTC. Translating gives CAIRSGTDETQYF.

This chain's CDR3 is CASSLRVQETQYF. As DNA, the CDR3 is TGTGCCAGCAGCCTCCGGGTGCAAGAGACCCAGTACTTC. This chain uses TRBV9 with TRBJ2-5; D unclear. This CDR3 has 13 amino acids. V lost 4 bases to trimming and J lost 2 bases, with 9 bases between them. CDR1 and CDR2 from the germline V gene are SGDLS and YYNGEE.

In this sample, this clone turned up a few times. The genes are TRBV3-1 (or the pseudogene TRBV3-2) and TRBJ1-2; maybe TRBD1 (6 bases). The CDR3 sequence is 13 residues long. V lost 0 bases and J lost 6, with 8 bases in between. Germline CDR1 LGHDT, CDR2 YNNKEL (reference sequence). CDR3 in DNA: TGTGCCAGCAGCCAAGAAGAGGGGGATGGCTACACCTTC. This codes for CASSQEEGDGYTF.

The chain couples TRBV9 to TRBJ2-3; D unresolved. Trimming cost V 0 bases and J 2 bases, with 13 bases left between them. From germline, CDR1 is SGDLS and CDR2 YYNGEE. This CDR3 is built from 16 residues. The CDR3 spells CASSVGKGWDTDTQYF. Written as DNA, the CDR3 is TGTGCCAGCAGCGTAGGTAAAGGGTGGGACACAGATACGCAGTATTTT.

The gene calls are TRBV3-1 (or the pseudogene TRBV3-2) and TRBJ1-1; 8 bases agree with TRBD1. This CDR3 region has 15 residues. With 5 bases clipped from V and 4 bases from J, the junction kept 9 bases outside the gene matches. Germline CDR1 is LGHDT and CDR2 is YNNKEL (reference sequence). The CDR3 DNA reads TGTGCCAGCAGCTTAGCATCAACAGGGGGCACTGAAGCTTTCTTT. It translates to CASSLASTGGTEAFF.

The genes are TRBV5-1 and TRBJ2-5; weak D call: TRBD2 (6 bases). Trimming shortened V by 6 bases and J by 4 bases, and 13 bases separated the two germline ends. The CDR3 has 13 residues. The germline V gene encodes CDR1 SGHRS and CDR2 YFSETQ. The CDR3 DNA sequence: TGCGCCAGCATGGATTCGGGGGTAGAGACCCAGTACTTC. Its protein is CASMDSGVETQYF.

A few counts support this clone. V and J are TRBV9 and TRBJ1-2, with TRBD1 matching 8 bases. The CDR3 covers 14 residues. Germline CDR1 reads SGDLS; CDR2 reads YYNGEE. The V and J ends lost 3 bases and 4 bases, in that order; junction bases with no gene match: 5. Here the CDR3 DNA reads TGTGCCAGCAGCGCCGACAGGGGACCCTATGGCTACACCTTC. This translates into CASSADRGPYGYTF. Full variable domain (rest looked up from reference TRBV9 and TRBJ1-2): DSGVTQTPKHLITATGQRVTLRCSPRSGDLSVYWYQQSLDQGLQFLIQYYNGEERAKGNILERFSAQQFPDLHSELNLSSLELGDSALYFCASSADRGPYGYTFGSGTRLTVV.

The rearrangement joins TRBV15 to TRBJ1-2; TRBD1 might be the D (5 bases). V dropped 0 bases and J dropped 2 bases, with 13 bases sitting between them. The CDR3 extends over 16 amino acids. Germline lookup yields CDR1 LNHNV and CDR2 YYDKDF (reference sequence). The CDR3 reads CATSRDTADRNYGYTF. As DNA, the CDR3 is TGTGCCACCAGCAGAGATACGGCCGACAGAAACTATGGCTACACCTTC. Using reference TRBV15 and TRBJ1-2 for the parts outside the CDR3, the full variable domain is DAMVIQNPRYQVTQFGKPVTLSCSQTLNHNVMYWYQQKSSQAPKLLFHYYDKDFNNEADTPDNFQSRRPNTSFCFLDIRSPGLGDTAMYLCATSRDTADRNYGYTFGSGTRLTVV.

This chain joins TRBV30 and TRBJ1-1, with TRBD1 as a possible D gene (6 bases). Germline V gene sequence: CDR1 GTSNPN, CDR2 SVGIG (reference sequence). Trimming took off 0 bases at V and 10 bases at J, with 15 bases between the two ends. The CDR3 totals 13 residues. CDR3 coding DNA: TGTGCCTGGAGTGTAAGCGGACAGCATGCAGCTTTCTTT. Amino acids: CAWSVSGQHAAFF.

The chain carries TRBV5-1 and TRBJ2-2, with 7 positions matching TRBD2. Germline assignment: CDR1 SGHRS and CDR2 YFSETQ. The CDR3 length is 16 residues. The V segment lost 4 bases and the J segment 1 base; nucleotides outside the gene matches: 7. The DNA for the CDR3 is TGCGCCAGCAGCACCGGGGGGACGCTGAACACCGGGGAGCTGTTTTTT. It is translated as CASSTGGTLNTGELFF. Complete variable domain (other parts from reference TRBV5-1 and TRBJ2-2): KAGVTQTPRYLIKTRGQQVTLSCSPISGHRSVSWYQQTPGQGLQFLFEYFSETQRNKGNFPGRFSGRQFSNSRSEMNVSTLELGDSALYLCASSTGGTLNTGELFFGEGSRLTVL.

CDR3 in DNA: TGTGCCAGCAGCCAATACCTCTCCCTGACAGGGACCCGAGGCTCCGGGGAGCTGTTTTTT. Protein: CASSQYLSLTGTRGSGELFF. The chain couples TRBV3-1 (or the pseudogene TRBV3-2) to TRBJ2-2; TRBD1 agrees at 7 bases. The CDR3 contains 20 residues. CDR1 is LGHDT and CDR2 is YNNKEL in the germline V gene (reference sequence). V lost 2 bases and J lost 6; bases outside the gene matches: 21.

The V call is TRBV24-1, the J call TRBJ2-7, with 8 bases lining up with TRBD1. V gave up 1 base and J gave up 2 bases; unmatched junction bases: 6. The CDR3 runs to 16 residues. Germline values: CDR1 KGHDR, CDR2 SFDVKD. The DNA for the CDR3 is TGTGCCACCAGTGATTTCTGGGACAGGTATCCCTACGAGCAGTACTTC. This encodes CATSDFWDRYPYEQYF.

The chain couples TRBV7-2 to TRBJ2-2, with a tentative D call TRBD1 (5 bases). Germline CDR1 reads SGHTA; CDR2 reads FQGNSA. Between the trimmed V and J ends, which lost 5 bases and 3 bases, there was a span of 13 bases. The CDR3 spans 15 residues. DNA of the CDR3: TGTGCCAGCAGCCAACCACAGGTAGACACCGGGGAGCTGTTTTTT. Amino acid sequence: CASSQPQVDTGELFF.

CDR3 loop: CASSDRGIWNEQYF. Here the CDR3 DNA reads TGTGCCAGCAGTGACAGGGGCATCTGGAACGAGCAGTACTTC. The rearrangement links TRBV6-1 to TRBJ2-7; D is possibly TRBD1 (6 bases). Germline V lookup: CDR1 MNHNS, CDR2 SASEGT. Deletions cut 3 bases from V and 5 bases from J, with 14 bases between. This CDR3 has 14 residues.

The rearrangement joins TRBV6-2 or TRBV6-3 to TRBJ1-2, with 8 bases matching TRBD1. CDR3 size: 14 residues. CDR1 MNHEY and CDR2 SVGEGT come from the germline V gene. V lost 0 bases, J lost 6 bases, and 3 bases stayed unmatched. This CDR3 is CASSYSRQGNGYTF. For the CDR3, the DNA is TGTGCCAGCAGTTACTCGCGACAGGGGAATGGCTACACCTTC.

CDR3 DNA sequence: TGTGCCAGCTCACCACGGCCAGGGGACACTGAAGCTTTCTTT. Translation gives CASSPRPGDTEAFF. The V call is TRBV18, the J call TRBJ1-1; D might be TRBD1 (6 bases). The CDR3 length is 14 residues. V lost 1 base, J lost 3 bases, and 9 bases lay in between. The germline CDR1 and CDR2 sequences are KGHSH and LQKENI.

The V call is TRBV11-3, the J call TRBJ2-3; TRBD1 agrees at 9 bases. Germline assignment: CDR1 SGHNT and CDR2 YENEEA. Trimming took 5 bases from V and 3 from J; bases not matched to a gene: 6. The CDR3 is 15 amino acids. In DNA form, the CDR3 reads TGTGCCAGCAGCCGTGGACAGGGGAGGACAGATACGCAGTATTTT. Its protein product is CASSRGQGRTDTQYF.

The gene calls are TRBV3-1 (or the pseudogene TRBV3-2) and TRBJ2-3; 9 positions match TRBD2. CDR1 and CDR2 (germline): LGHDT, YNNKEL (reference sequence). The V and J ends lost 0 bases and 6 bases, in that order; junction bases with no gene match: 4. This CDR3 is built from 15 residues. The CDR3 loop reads CASSQDLAGGDTQYF. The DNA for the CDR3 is TGTGCCAGCAGCCAAGATCTGGCGGGGGGGGATACGCAGTATTTT.

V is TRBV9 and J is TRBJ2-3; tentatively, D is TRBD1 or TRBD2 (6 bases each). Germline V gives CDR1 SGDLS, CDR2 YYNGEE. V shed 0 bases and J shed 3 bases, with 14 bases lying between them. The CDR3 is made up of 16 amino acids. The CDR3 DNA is TGTGCCAGCAGCGTAGAGGGGGGTCAAGCAACAGATACGCAGTATTTT. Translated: CASSVEGGQATDTQYF. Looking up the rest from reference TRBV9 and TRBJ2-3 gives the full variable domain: DSGVTQTPKHLITATGQRVTLRCSPRSGDLSVYWYQQSLDQGLQFLIQYYNGEERAKGNILERFSAQQFPDLHSELNLSSLELGDSALYFCASSVEGGQATDTQYFGPGTRLTVL.

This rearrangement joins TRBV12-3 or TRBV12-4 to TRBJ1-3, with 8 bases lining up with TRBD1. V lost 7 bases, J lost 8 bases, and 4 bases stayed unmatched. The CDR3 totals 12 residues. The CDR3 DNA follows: TGTGCCAGCAAACAGGGGGGATACACCATATATTTT. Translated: CASKQGGYTIYF.